This TCR beta chain was found in a study of T cell changes during pregnancy in multiple sclerosis (dated by TCRdb to between 2018 and 2020). For context, the study as a whole: In women with multiple sclerosis, the researchers looked at how the T cell repertoire shifted as pregnancy progressed.

As for this clone: What antigen it recognizes has not been identified. No base quality values were provided; no much bigger clone lies one nucleotide off.

The library was prepared using the immunoSEQ multiplex PCR assay. In its TCRdb copy, this immuneACCESS table keeps in-frame sequences only and misses some clones. Where compared with another copy, unresolved V genes explain less than half of these, and the others have no known cause. For this sample there are about 75,000 clones; 94% appear just once. The ten largest clones capture less than 0.15% of the sample. The input for sequencing was CD4+ T cells from peripheral blood mononuclear cells, taken after pregnancy. This sequence originates from a female donor with multiple sclerosis, enrolled in a pregnancy study.

The CDR3 amino acid sequence is: CASSHTAGLGETQYF. Read as DNA, the sequence is TGTGCCAGCAGCCACACGGCAGGGTTAGGAGAGACCCAGTACTTC. Recombination joined TRBV28 with TRBJ2-5; TRBD1 is perhaps the D gene, given 5 matching bases. V is shortened by 6 bases, J by 4 bases, and the region joining them spans 18 bases. Looking up the germline V gene yields CDR1 MDHEN and CDR2 SYDVKM. Its CDR3 holds 15 amino acids, cysteine through phenylalanine. Only the CDR3 portion is preserved as DNA: 45 bases, with reading frame beginning at the first base.